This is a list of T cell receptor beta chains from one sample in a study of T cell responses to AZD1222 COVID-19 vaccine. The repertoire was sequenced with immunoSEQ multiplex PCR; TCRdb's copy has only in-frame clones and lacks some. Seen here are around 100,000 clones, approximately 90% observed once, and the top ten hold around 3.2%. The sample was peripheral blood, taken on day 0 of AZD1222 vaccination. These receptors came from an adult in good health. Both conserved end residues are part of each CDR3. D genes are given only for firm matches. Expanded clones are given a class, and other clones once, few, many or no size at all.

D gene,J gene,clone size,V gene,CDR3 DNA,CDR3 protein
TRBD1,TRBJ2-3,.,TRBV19,TGTGCCAGTAGGATAGGGACAGGGACTAGCACAGATACGCAGTATTTT,CASRIGTGTSTDTQYF
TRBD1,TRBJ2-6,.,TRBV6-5,TGTGCCAGCAGTTTCCCCAGGGGGCCTGGGGCCAACGTCCTGACTTTC,CASSFPRGPGANVLTF
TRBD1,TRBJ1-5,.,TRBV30,TGTGCCTGGAGTTACCCGGGACAGTGGAATCAGCCCCAGCATTTT,CAWSYPGQWNQPQHF
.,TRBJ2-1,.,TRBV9,TGTGCCAGCAGCGTTTCAACAGCCCATTACAATGAGCAGTTCTTC,CASSVSTAHYNEQFF
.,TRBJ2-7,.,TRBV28,TGTGCCAGCAGTTTAACAGCCTACGAGCAGTACTTC,CASSLTAYEQYF
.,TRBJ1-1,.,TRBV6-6,TGTGCCAGCAAGATTGACAGAGACACTGAAGCTTTCTTT,CASKIDRDTEAFF
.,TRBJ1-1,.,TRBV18,TGTGCCACCTTCGGGTCGCAGAACACTGAAGCTTTCTTT,CATFGSQNTEAFF
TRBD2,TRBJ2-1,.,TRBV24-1,TGTGCCACCAGTGGGAGGACTAGCGGGGGCCATTTCGATGAGCAGTTCTTC,CATSGRTSGGHFDEQFF
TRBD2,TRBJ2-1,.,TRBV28,TGTGCCAGCAGAAAACCGGGACTAGCCTACAATGAGCAGTTCTTC,CASRKPGLAYNEQFF
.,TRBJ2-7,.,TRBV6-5,TGTGCCAGCAGTTACTCGTTCCGGTCCAGGGGACCCGAGCAGTACTTC,CASSYSFRSRGPEQYF
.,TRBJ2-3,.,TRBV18,TGTGCCAGCTCACAGGGGACAGATACGCAGTATTTT,CASSQGTDTQYF
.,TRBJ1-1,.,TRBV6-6,TGTGCCTCCAGGGGTTGGAACACTGAAGCTTTCTTT,CASRGWNTEAFF
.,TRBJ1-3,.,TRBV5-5,TGTGCCAGCAGCTTGTTAGGGCACGGAGGAAACACCATATATTTT,CASSLLGHGGNTIYF
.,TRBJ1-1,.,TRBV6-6,TGTGCCAGCAGTTACGCCCAGGGGATGAACACTGAAGCTTTCTTT,CASSYAQGMNTEAFF
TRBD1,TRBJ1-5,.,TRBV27,TGTGCCAGCACGGCATCAGGGACAGGCGGCCGAAATCAGCCCCAGCATTTT,CASTASGTGGRNQPQHF
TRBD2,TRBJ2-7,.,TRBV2,TGTGCCAGCAGTGATTTTTTGGGAGGGACCGAGCAGTACTTC,CASSDFLGGTEQYF
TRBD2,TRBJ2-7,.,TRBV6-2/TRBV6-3,TGTGCCAGCAGTTTCCAGCGGGGTGCCTACGAGCAGTACTTC,CASSFQRGAYEQYF
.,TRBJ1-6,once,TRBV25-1,TGTGCCAGCAGTGAAGGGCAGCATAATTCACCCCTCCACTTT,CASSEGQHNSPLHF
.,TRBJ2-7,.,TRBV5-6,TGTGCCAGCAGCTTTTTCGGGGGCCGGTCCTACGAGCAGTACTTC,CASSFFGGRSYEQYF
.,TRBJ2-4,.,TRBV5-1,TGCGCCAGCAGCCCAAATACCGGGGGAAACATTCAGTACTTC,CASSPNTGGNIQYF
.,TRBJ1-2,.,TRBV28,TGTGCCAGCAGTTCCAGTACCAGGGGCACCTTC,CASSSSTRGTF
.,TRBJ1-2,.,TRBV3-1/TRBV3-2,TGTGCCAGCAGCCAACACCCAGACATCCGGGGGTATGGCTACACCTTC,CASSQHPDIRGYGYTF
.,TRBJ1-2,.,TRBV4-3,TGCGCCAGCAGCACCAGGTCCTACTCGGAATACCCCCTCTATGGCTACACCTTC,CASSTRSYSEYPLYGYTF
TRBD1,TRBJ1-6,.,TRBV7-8,TGTGCCAGCAGCTGGAGGGCGGGACAGCAGAATTCACCCCTCCACTTT,CASSWRAGQQNSPLHF